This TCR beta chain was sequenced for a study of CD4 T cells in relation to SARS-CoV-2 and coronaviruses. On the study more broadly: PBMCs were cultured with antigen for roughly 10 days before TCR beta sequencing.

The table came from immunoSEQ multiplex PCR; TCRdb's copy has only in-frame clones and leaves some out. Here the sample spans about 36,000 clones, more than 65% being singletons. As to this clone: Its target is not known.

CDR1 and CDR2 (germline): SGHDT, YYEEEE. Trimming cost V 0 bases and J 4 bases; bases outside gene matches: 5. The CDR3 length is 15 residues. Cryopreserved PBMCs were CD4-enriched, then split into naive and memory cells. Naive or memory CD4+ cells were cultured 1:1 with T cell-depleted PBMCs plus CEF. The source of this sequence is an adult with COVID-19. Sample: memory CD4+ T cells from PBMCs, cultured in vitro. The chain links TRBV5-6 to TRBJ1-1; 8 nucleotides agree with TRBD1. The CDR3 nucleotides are TGTGCCAGCAGCTTGGTGGCAGGGGGCATCACTGAAGCTTTCTTT. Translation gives CASSLVAGGITEAFF.